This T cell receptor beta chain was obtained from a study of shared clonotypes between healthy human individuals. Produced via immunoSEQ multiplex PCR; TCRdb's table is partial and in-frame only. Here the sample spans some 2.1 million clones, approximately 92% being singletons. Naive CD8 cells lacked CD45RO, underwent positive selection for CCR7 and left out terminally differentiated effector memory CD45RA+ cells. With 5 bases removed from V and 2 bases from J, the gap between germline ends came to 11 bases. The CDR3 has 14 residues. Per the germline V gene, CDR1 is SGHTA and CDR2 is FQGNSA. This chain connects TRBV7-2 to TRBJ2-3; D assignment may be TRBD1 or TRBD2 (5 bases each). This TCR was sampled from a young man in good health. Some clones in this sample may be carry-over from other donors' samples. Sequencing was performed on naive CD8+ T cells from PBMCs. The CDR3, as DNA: TGTGCCAGCAGCCCGGGACCCTACACAGATACGCAGTATTTT. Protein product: CASSPGPYTDTQYF.